Given below is one T cell receptor beta chain in context. Reverse transcription of roughly 0.45 to 1 ug RNA used random hexamers. TCR beta CDR3 was amplified by immunoSEQ covering 54 Vbeta and 13 Jbeta. TCRdb analysed the immunoSEQ multiplex PCR reads with MiXCR anew, one entry per CDR3 protein. The data show about 130,000 distinct CDR3 sequences, with around 94% seen just once and over 0.07% held by the top ten. The sample comes from a study of CD8 T cells in Susac syndrome. The CDR3 length is 14 residues. CDR1 and CDR2 from the germline V gene are MNHEY and SVGEGT. Trimming shortened V by 1 base and J by 8 bases, and 14 bases separated the two germline ends.

The TCR comes from a human donor in good health. The rearrangement joins TRBV6-2 or TRBV6-3 to TRBJ1-2, with D possibly TRBD1 on 5 matching bases. Sample: CD4+ T cells from PBMCs. In DNA, the CDR3 is TGTGCCAGCAGTTACTTTGACACCGGGGGAGGCTACACCTTC. It is translated as CASSYFDTGGGYTF.